This T cell receptor beta chain was captured in a study of T-cell reconstitution after alpha-beta-depleted transplantation in children. General study points: Several patients had high TCRbeta diversity at day 60; it came from surviving recipient T cells and thymic progenitors. The main origin of T-cell counts and diversity one year after transplant was newly produced T cells. The origin of alpha-beta T cells about two months after transplant was reportedly several hundred expanded graft clones.

Construction of the TCRbeta library involved unique molecular identifiers. TCRdb reanalysed the PCR reads using MiXCR and keeps one entry per CDR3 protein. Of 250,000 to 300,000 distinct CDR3 sequences listed, 6.5% to 9% are singletons. This CDR3 has 16 residues. V trimming: 6 bases; J trimming: 7 bases; junction bases outside the gene matches: 14. Per the germline V gene, CDR1 is DFQATT and CDR2 is SNEGSKA (reference sequence). With regard to this clonotype: The antigen remains unidentified.

V gene TRBV20-1 combines with J gene TRBJ2-3; 12 bases are a match to TRBD2. This specimen was peripheral blood, taken 360 days after TCRalphabeta/CD19-depleted stem cell transplant. The clonotype was recovered from a female patient under 10 years old who had a stem cell transplant for Fanconi anemia, so the T cells may come from the graft donor. CDR3 DNA sequence: TGCAGTGCCAGCGTAGATAAGACTAGCGGGGGATATACGCAGTATTTT. The encoded protein is CSASVDKTSGGYTQYF.